The entry below describes one TCR beta chain. This entry comes from a study of human T cells and chemical hapten exposure. Time point reported: pre-sensitization, week 0. The treatment here: therapeutic diphenylcyclopropenone sensitization with weekly scalp DPC. Total RNA came from unfractionated whole blood. Via MiXCR, TCRdb re-called the RACE reads, giving one row per CDR3 protein. The sample yields 56,000 or so distinct CDR3 sequences, about 9.6% seen once. CDR1 and CDR2 from the germline V gene are KGHSH and LQKENI. The germline V and J ends were trimmed by 6 bases and 5 bases, with 14 bases remaining between them. The CDR3 has 13 amino acids.

The J gene is TRBJ2-7, the V gene TRBV18; D is perhaps TRBD2 (5 bases). The clonotype was recovered from a woman aged 30 to 39 with alopecia areata. Some clones in this sample may be carry-over from other donors' samples. Sequencing was performed on whole blood, taken in connection with sensitization to the hapten diphenylcyclopropenone (DPC). Here the CDR3 reads CASSADSGNEQYF. For the CDR3, the DNA is TGTGCCAGCTCCGCGGACTCCGGGAACGAGCAGTACTTC.